These 25 T cell receptor beta chains were sequenced from one sample in a study of T cell changes during pregnancy in multiple sclerosis. Some clones are missing from TCRdb's copy, which holds only in-frame ones; the method was immunoSEQ multiplex PCR. This table holds 85,000 to 110,000 clones, around 94% found once. The sequences come from peripheral blood, collected after pregnancy. The origin of the receptors is a female donor with multiple sclerosis, enrolled in a pregnancy study.

CDR3 in amino acids: CASRGKSNEKLFF. DNA for the CDR3: TGTGCCAGCCGCGGGAAATCTAATGAAAAACTGTTTTTT. The chain carries TRBV6-6 and TRBJ1-4; D is ambiguous. Germline values: CDR1 MNHNY, CDR2 SVGAGI (reference sequence). Trimming cost V 8 bases and J 3 bases, with 10 bases left between them. This CDR3 has 13 amino acids.

This chain uses TRBV19 with TRBJ1-2, with 7 bases identical to TRBD1. Looked up from germline, CDR1 is LNHDA and CDR2 is SQIVND (reference sequence). V lost 8 bases, J lost 6 bases, and 21 bases stayed unmatched. The CDR3 consists of 17 residues. CDR3 residues: CASWAPLRDRGQNGYTF. The CDR3 bases are TGTGCCAGTTGGGCCCCCCTCCGGGACCGGGGACAGAATGGCTACACCTTC.

The chain uses TRBV7-2 and TRBJ1-4; a possible D gene is TRBD1 (6 bases). Trimming removed 6 bases at V and 8 bases at J, with 13 bases between. The CDR3 is 13 residues long. Germline V gene lookup returns CDR1 SGHTA and CDR2 FQGNSA. The CDR3 region is CASRNRVGEKLFF. CDR3 nucleotides: TGTGCCAGCAGGAACAGGGTCGGAGAAAAACTGTTTTTT.

The chain joins TRBV28 to TRBJ2-5; 7 bases are shared with TRBD2. Losses at the gene ends were 2 bases for V and 5 bases for J; bases not matched to a gene: 2. This CDR3 is 13 amino acids long. The germline V gene has CDR1 MDHEN and CDR2 SYDVKM. CDR3 in DNA: TGTGCCAGCAGTTTAGGCGGGAGTGAGACCCAGTACTTC. Protein product: CASSLGGSETQYF.

The rearrangement uses TRBV29-1 and TRBJ1-3, with D possibly being TRBD1 (6 bases). Deletions cut 6 bases from V and 3 bases from J, with 15 bases between. Germline CDR1 SQVTM, CDR2 ANQGSEA. CDR3 length: 14 amino acids. Here the CDR3 reads CSVRQRTDGNTIYF. CDR3 coding DNA: TGCAGCGTCCGACAGCGGACAGATGGAAACACCATATATTTT. The full variable domain, its missing parts supplied by reference TRBV29-1 and TRBJ1-3, is SAVISQKPSRDICQRGTSLTIQCQVDSQVTMMFWYRQQPGQSLTLIATANQGSEATYESGFVIDKFPISRPNLTFSTLTVSNMSPEDSSIYLCSVRQRTDGNTIYFGEGSWLTVV.

The chain uses TRBV5-4 and TRBJ1-1, with D uncertain. Germline V lookup: CDR1 SGHNT, CDR2 YYREEE (reference sequence). This CDR3 region has 11 residues. V lost 0 bases to trimming and J lost 6 bases, with 3 bases between them. CDR3 DNA: TGTGCCAGCAGCTTGGGGCCTGAAGCTTTCTTT. Translation: CASSLGPEAFF.

V usage is TRBV27 and J usage is TRBJ1-2; 10 nucleotides agree with TRBD1. The CDR3 is made up of 16 amino acids. The germline CDR1 and CDR2 sequences are MNHEY and SMNVEV (reference sequence). The junction had 8 bases not matched to a gene; V was cut back by 5 bases and J by 2 bases. The CDR3 sequence is CASSDYMDRGNYGYTF. The CDR3 nucleotides are TGTGCCAGCAGTGATTATATGGACAGGGGGAACTATGGCTACACCTTC.

The chain couples TRBV5-1 to TRBJ2-1, with 9 nucleotides matching TRBD2. The V and J ends lost 7 bases and 2 bases, in that order; junction bases with no gene match: 7. Germline assignment: CDR1 SGHRS and CDR2 YFSETQ. This CDR3 contains 15 residues. The CDR3 DNA is TGCGCCAGCTTGCCCATAGCGGGGGCCTACAATGAGCAGTTCTTC. This encodes CASLPIAGAYNEQFF.

The chain is built from TRBV9 and TRBJ1-1; a weak D match, TRBD1 (6 bases). Deletions cut 0 bases from V and 4 bases from J, with 13 bases between. The germline gives CDR1 SGDLS, CDR2 YYNGEE. This CDR3 is 15 amino acids long. The CDR3 DNA reads as TGTGCCAGCAGCGTAGGGGCAGGGGTAAGCACTGAAGCTTTCTTT. Protein: CASSVGAGVSTEAFF.

This chain's CDR3 is CASSSLAGRQETQYF. CDR3 nucleotides: TGTGCCAGCAGTTCCCTAGCGGGGCGGCAAGAGACCCAGTACTTC. V usage is TRBV7-3 and J usage is TRBJ2-5, with 9 bases identical to TRBD2. The CDR3 covers 15 residues. CDR1 and CDR2 from the germline V gene are SGHTA and FQGTGA. Trimming took 6 bases from V and 2 from J; bases not matched to a gene: 7.

This clone was detected once. V and J are TRBV28 and TRBJ2-3, with 9 bases lining up with TRBD2. Trimming cost V 6 bases and J 4 bases; bases outside gene matches: 11. There are 16 residues in the CDR3. CDR1 is MDHEN and CDR2 is SYDVKM in the germline V gene. The CDR3 region has the DNA TGTGCCAGCAGAACTGAAGGTAGCGGGAGCCCAGATACGCAGTATTTT. Its protein is CASRTEGSGSPDTQYF.

The V gene is TRBV7-9, the J gene TRBJ1-4, with 11 bases lining up with TRBD1. Germline V gives CDR1 SEHNR, CDR2 FQNEAQ (reference sequence). CDR3 length equals 14 residues. J was trimmed by 8 bases and V by 3 bases; bases with no gene match: 2. CDR3 sequence reads: CASSLGQGGEKLFF. CDR3 DNA sequence: TGTGCCAGCAGCTTGGGACAGGGGGGCGAAAAACTGTTTTTT. Looking up the rest from reference TRBV7-9 and TRBJ1-4 gives the full variable domain: DTGVSQNPRHKITKRGQNVTFRCDPISEHNRLYWYRQTLGQGPEFLTYFQNEAQLEKSRLLSDRFSAERPKGSFSTLEIQRTEQGDSAMYLCASSLGQGGEKLFFGSGTQLSVL.

The sample holds one count of this clone. The genes are TRBV11-1 and TRBJ2-2; TRBD2 agrees at 8 bases. The ends lost 5 bases at V and 5 bases at J; junction bases unmatched: 7. Germline CDR1 reads SGHAT; CDR2 reads FQDESV (reference sequence). The CDR3 totals 15 residues. CDR3 nucleotide sequence: TGTGCCAGCAGCGTATCGGGGGGGCCGACCGGGGAGCTGTTTTTT. It encodes CASSVSGGPTGELFF.

The genes are TRBV11-3 and TRBJ2-1; perhaps TRBD2 as D (5 bases). V gave up 4 bases and J gave up 2 bases, with 12 bases separating them. This CDR3 region has 15 residues. CDR1 SGHNT and CDR2 YENEEA come from the germline V gene. The chain's CDR3 is CASSSGSGAYNEQFF. In DNA, the CDR3 is TGTGCCAGCAGCTCGGGTTCCGGGGCCTACAATGAGCAGTTCTTC.

The J gene is TRBJ1-2, the V gene TRBV10-2, with D perhaps TRBD1 (5 bases). This CDR3 spans 14 amino acids. Germline lookup yields CDR1 WSHSY and CDR2 SAAADI. V lost 3 bases, J lost 8 bases, and 16 bases lay in between. The CDR3 bases are TGCGCCAGCAGTGATTTGGGGGGTTTGGGCGGCTACACCTTC. Translating gives CASSDLGGLGGYTF.

The rearrangement joins TRBV27 to TRBJ2-5; 10 nucleotides agree with TRBD2. The V gene's germline CDR1 is MNHEY and CDR2 SMNVEV (reference sequence). The junction had 5 bases not matched to a gene; V was cut back by 4 bases and J by 0 bases. This CDR3 is 16 amino acids long. The chain's CDR3 is CASSSLAGAHQETQYF. Here the CDR3 DNA reads TGTGCCAGCAGTTCGCTAGCGGGAGCGCACCAAGAGACCCAGTACTTC.

The chain links TRBV27 to TRBJ1-3; D gene unclear. Germline lookup yields CDR1 MNHEY and CDR2 SMNVEV (reference sequence). This CDR3 has 14 amino acids. V was cut by 5 bases and J by 0 bases, with 8 bases left in between. The CDR3 nucleotides read TGTGCCAGCAGTCTAGATCTCTCTGGAAACACCATATATTTT. It yields the protein CASSLDLSGNTIYF.

The chain is built from TRBV6-5 and TRBJ2-1; 7 bases are shared with TRBD2. Germline lookup yields CDR1 MNHEY and CDR2 SVGAGI. The CDR3 has 15 amino acids. The V segment lost 6 bases and the J segment 7 bases; nucleotides outside the gene matches: 12. The CDR3 bases are TGTGCCAGCAGCCCTGAAGCGGGACGGGGGAATGAGCAGTTCTTC. Protein: CASSPEAGRGNEQFF.

V and J are TRBV6-1 and TRBJ1-5, with 10 bases matching TRBD1. Germline V gene data show CDR1 as MNHNS and CDR2 as SASEGT. V was clipped by 5 bases and J by 3 bases; unmatched bases: 4. This CDR3 has 15 residues. In nucleotides, the CDR3 is TGTGCCAGCAGTTGGACAGGGGGTTTCAATCAGCCCCAGCATTTT. Protein sequence: CASSWTGGFNQPQHF.

This chain links TRBV6-4 with TRBJ2-6, with 7 bases matching TRBD2. The CDR3 has 18 amino acids. Germline V CDR1 and CDR2: MRHNA, SNTAGT. The junction had 5 bases not matched to a gene; V was cut back by 0 bases and J by 0 bases. The CDR3, as DNA: TGTGCCAGCAGTGACTCGGGGGAGGGGAGCTCTGGGGCCAACGTCCTGACTTTC. Its translation: CASSDSGEGSSGANVLTF.

Note on this clone: One end of the junction fails to match germline, which may point to a read error. The V call is TRBV9, the J call TRBJ1-1; 7 bases align to TRBD1. Germline V gene lookup returns CDR1 SGDLS and CDR2 YYNGEE. This CDR3 region has 13 residues. CDR3 residues: CASSAEGGTVPHF. The CDR3 DNA reads TGTGCCAGCAGCGCCGAAGGGGGGACAGTCCCCCACTTT. Looking up the rest from reference TRBV9 and TRBJ1-1 gives the full variable domain: DSGVTQTPKHLITATGQRVTLRCSPRSGDLSVYWYQQSLDQGLQFLIQYYNGEERAKGNILERFSAQQFPDLHSELNLSSLELGDSALYFCASSAEGGTVPHFGQGTRLTVV.

The J gene is TRBJ2-1, the V gene TRBV7-3, with 8 bases identical to TRBD2. Losses at the gene ends were 4 bases for V and 1 base for J; bases not matched to a gene: 12. The CDR3 extends over 18 amino acids. The germline gives CDR1 SGHTA, CDR2 FQGTGA. CDR3 in DNA: TGTGCCAGCAGCTCCCCGGGGGGGGCGAGTGTATCCTACAATGAGCAGTTCTTC. Amino acids: CASSSPGGASVSYNEQFF.

The rearrangement links TRBV25-1 to TRBJ2-3, with 10 bases matching TRBD2. The CDR3 extends over 16 amino acids. The germline gives CDR1 MGHDK, CDR2 SYGVNS. After removal of 0 bases from V and 3 bases from J, the junction contained 3 bases not matched to a gene. CDR3 nucleotides: TGTGCCAGCAGTGAATATGCTAGCGGGGGAACAGATACGCAGTATTTT. It yields the protein CASSEYASGGTDTQYF.

The V gene is TRBV27, the J gene TRBJ2-1; D remains unclear. Germline V gene lookup returns CDR1 MNHEY and CDR2 SMNVEV (reference sequence). The CDR3 totals 15 residues. Trimming took off 5 bases at V and 3 bases at J, with 14 bases between the two ends. The CDR3: CASSPAPTLYNEQFF. The CDR3, as DNA: TGTGCCAGCAGTCCCGCTCCTACCCTCTACAATGAGCAGTTCTTC.

This rearrangement joins TRBV18 to TRBJ1-1; no clear D. CDR3 length equals 15 residues. CDR1 and CDR2 (germline): KGHSH, LQKENI. Deletions cut 0 bases from V and 3 bases from J, with 11 bases between. The CDR3: CASSPPEADHTEAFF. As DNA, the CDR3 is TGTGCCAGCTCACCACCGGAGGCGGACCACACTGAAGCTTTCTTT.